This TCR beta chain is drawn from a study of long-term antiretroviral therapy in people with HIV. Whole-study findings and limits: Pre-ART expanded TRB clones stayed dominant throughout, though often decreasing after ART.

This clone has a handful of counts. Antigen: not known. This was the immunoSEQ v3.0 assay at survey level. This table comes from immunoSEQ multiplex PCR, and its TCRdb copy is limited to in-frame clones, with some not included. The top ten clones hold 3% to 4% of a sample with around 34,000 clones, roughly 74% of them seen once. Germline V CDR1 and CDR2: SGHTA, FQGTGA. The germline V and J ends were trimmed by 2 bases and 2 bases, with 16 bases remaining between them. The CDR3 has 17 amino acids. The sample here was unsorted PBMCs, taken 3 years after starting antiretroviral therapy. The sequence derives from a man aged 50-60 years with HIV. J is TRBJ1-5 and V is TRBV7-3; D uncertain. The CDR3 loop reads CASSLGFWRCGNQPQHF. In nucleotides, the CDR3 is TGTGCCAGCAGCTTAGGGTTTTGGAGATGCGGCAATCAGCCCCAGCATTTT.